Listed below are T cell receptor beta chains from one sample, sequenced in a study of regulatory T cells in long-lasting Graves disease. TCRdb re-called the multiplex PCR reads through MiXCR, storing one row per CDR3 protein. The sample lists some 440,000 distinct CDR3 sequences; around 20% were seen once. The sequencing here drew on peripheral blood mononuclear cells (PBMCs), taken when the disease was refractory, from a patient treated with antithyroid drugs. The receptor source for this set is a female donor with Graves disease. Both conserved end residues are part of each CDR3. Fields, in order: D gene, J gene, clone size, V gene, CDR3 DNA, CDR3 protein. D genes are given only for firm matches. The listing skips clone size in some rows; elsewhere it reads once, few, many or a size class.

>TRBD2|TRBJ2-1|-|TRBV18
TGTGCCAGCTCACCGGGCGGGAGGGCCGCCAATGAGCAGTTCTTC
CASSPGGRAANEQFF
>-|TRBJ1-2|-|TRBV5-1
TGCGCCAGCACCAGGGAAGGCCGATCAAACTATGGCTACACCTTC
CASTREGRSNYGYTF
>TRBD1|TRBJ1-5|many|TRBV6-1
TGTGCCAGCAGTGAACCTGGACAGGGATCGGTGCCCCAGCATTTT
CASSEPGQGSVPQHF
>-|TRBJ2-3|-|TRBV5-1
TGCGCCAGCAGCACGCTTAGCACAGATACGCAGTATTTT
CASSTLSTDTQYF
>-|TRBJ2-2|-|TRBV7-9
TGTGCCAGCAGCGTGGGACGAGCGAACACCGGGGAGCTGTTTTTT
CASSVGRANTGELFF
>-|TRBJ2-2|many|TRBV27
TGTGCCAGCAGTTTTTTAACGGGATTCACCGGGGAGCTGTTTTTT
CASSFLTGFTGELFF
>-|TRBJ2-3|-|TRBV24-1
TGTGCCACCAGGGTCGGAGATACGCAGTATTTT
CATRVGDTQYF
>-|TRBJ1-2|many|TRBV28
TGTGCCAGCAGTTTGGGGAAAACCTATGGCTACACCTTC
CASSLGKTYGYTF
>TRBD1|TRBJ1-2|few|TRBV4-1
TGCGCCAGCGGTATGGGGACAGGGTCTTTATATGGCTACACCTTC
CASGMGTGSLYGYTF
>-|TRBJ1-6|many|TRBV7-9
TGTGCCAGCAGTAAGGACAGTCATTCACCCCTCCACTTT
CASSKDSHSPLHF
>TRBD1|TRBJ2-2|few|TRBV5-1
TGCGCCAGCAGCGCATGGGACAGCAACACCGGGGAGCTGTTTTTT
CASSAWDSNTGELFF
>TRBD2|TRBJ2-2|-|TRBV3-1
TGTGCCAGCAGCAGACTAGCGGGAGGGGAGACCGGGGAGCTGTTTTTT
CASSRLAGGETGELFF
>TRBD1|TRBJ2-7|many|TRBV7-8
TGTGCCAGCAGCATCGGACAGGGTGCTGTCTACGAGCAGTACTTC
CASSIGQGAVYEQYF
>TRBD1|TRBJ2-7|few|TRBV29-1
TGCAGCGTTGAGATGGGACAGGGGTACGAGCAGTACTTC
CSVEMGQGYEQYF
>-|TRBJ2-7|many|TRBV27
TGTGCCAGCAGTTTATCGCGGTCAGGGCCCGAGCAGTACTTC
CASSLSRSGPEQYF
>TRBD1|TRBJ1-5|-|TRBV10-3
TGTGCCATCAGTGGCCAGGGGGCAGGTCAGCCCCAGCATTTT
CAISGQGAGQPQHF
>-|TRBJ2-5|-|TRBV4-1
TGCGCCAGCAGCCAAGGTTCCCGGGTGGATCAGACCCAGTACTTC
CASSQGSRVDQTQYF
>-|TRBJ1-1|few|TRBV19
TGTGCCAGTAGTAAACAGGGCCGTTTGACTGAAGCTTTCTTT
CASSKQGRLTEAFF
>-|TRBJ2-5|-|TRBV6-1
TGTGCCAGCAGTACAGTAAAAAAAGAGACCCAGTACTTC
CASSTVKKETQYF
>-|TRBJ2-5|-|TRBV20-1
TGCAGTGCTAGAGATTCGACAAGGGCGGGATCGAAGGAGACCCAGTACTTC
CSARDSTRAGSKETQYF
>-|TRBJ2-7|-|TRBV5-4
TGTGCCAGCAGCTTGGCTAGTTTGTCTCGCGAGCAGTACTTC
CASSLASLSREQYF
>-|TRBJ2-3|-|TRBV2
TGTGCCAGCAGTGAATGGGGGAGCGCAGATACGCAGTATTTT
CASSEWGSADTQYF
>-|TRBJ2-2|many|TRBV6-5
TGTGCCAGCAGTTACTCCTCCCGGGCCACGGAGCCGAACACCGGGGAGCTGTTTTTT
CASSYSSRATEPNTGELFF
>TRBD2|TRBJ2-3|-|TRBV20-1
TGCAGTGCTAGAGGGATCCGGGAGGCAGATACGCAGTATTTT
CSARGIREADTQYF
>-|TRBJ1-1|-|TRBV5-4
TGTGCCAGCAGCATGGGACTCAAGGACACTGAAGCTTTCTTT
CASSMGLKDTEAFF
>-|TRBJ2-7|many|TRBV19
TGTGCCACAACACCTACCGGGACGCTACTCACCGAGCAGTACTTC
CATTPTGTLLTEQYF
>TRBD2|TRBJ2-7|-|TRBV25-1
TGTGCCAGCGCCCGGGGGGGCGTGTCGTACGAGCAGTACTTC
CASARGGVSYEQYF
>TRBD2|TRBJ2-7|many|TRBV2
TGTGCCAGCCGCGAGACTAGCGGGAGCGGGTACGAGCAGTACTTC
CASRETSGSGYEQYF
>-|TRBJ2-4|many|TRBV2
TGTGCCACAATGGGTACAGGGCGACACATTCAGTACTTC
CATMGTGRHIQYF
>-|TRBJ1-5|many|TRBV29-1
TGCAGCGTTGCCATCCTTACAGGGTCCCGCGATCAGCCCCAGCATTTT
CSVAILTGSRDQPQHF
>-|TRBJ1-5|many|TRBV6-1
TGTGCCAGCAGTCTAGGCGGCGGTCAGCCCCAGCATTTT
CASSLGGGQPQHF
>-|TRBJ1-1|many|TRBV5-1
TGCGCCAGCACCATTGCACCAGGCCAGAACACTGAAGCTTTCTTT
CASTIAPGQNTEAFF
>TRBD1|TRBJ2-7|few|TRBV11-2
TGTGCCAGCAGCTTAGCACGCGACAGGGGGCCGTCCTACGAGCAGTACTTC
CASSLARDRGPSYEQYF
>TRBD2|TRBJ2-7|many|TRBV3-1
TGTGCCAGCAGCCCCCCGGGACTATACGAGCAGTACTTC
CASSPPGLYEQYF
>-|TRBJ1-4|few|TRBV19
TGTGCCAGTAGTATAGCCGAAAAACTGTTTTTT
CASSIAEKLFF
>-|TRBJ1-2|medium-sized|TRBV11-2
TGTGCCAGCAGCCGTGGCCTGGGCTTTGGCTACACCTTC
CASSRGLGFGYTF